Following are 27 T cell receptor beta chains from one sample sequenced in a study of T cells in Graves' hyperthyroidism and ophthalmopathy. TCR beta CDR3 regions were amplified from RNA. Researchers ran a first-round RT-PCR on the TCR CDR3 using the HTBI primer set. TCRdb ran MiXCR on the multiplex PCR reads and lists one entry per CDR3 protein. The sample holds roughly 700,000 distinct CDR3 sequences; roughly 32% are singletons and the top ten take approximately 31%. Sequencing input: blood. The source of these receptors is a woman between 40 and 55 years old with Graves' hyperthyroidism.

A remark on this clonotype: Since a much larger clone is just one base distant, this may be a read error. This chain joins TRBV19 and TRBJ1-2; perhaps TRBD1 as D (5 bases). This CDR3 is built from 11 residues. V lost 8 bases and J 7 bases, leaving 11 bases between the germline ends. Germline V lookup: CDR1 LNHDA, CDR2 SQIVND (reference sequence). CDR3 loop: CASHRTGGYTF. CDR3 nucleotide sequence: TGTGCCAGTCACAGGACGGGTGGCTACACCTTC.

The chain employs TRBV19 and TRBJ1-5, with 11 bases identical to TRBD1. CDR1 and CDR2 from the germline V gene are LNHDA and SQIVND (reference sequence). After removal of 9 bases from V and 4 bases from J, the junction contained 11 bases not matched to a gene. The CDR3 consists of 16 residues. The CDR3 DNA is TGTGCCAGCTCCCCGCAAGGGACAGGGGGAAATCAGCCCCAGCATTTT. It encodes CASSPQGTGGNQPQHF.

Worth noting for this clonotype: This may stem from a read error, because a much larger clone lies one nucleotide away. This sequence joins TRBV7-9 and TRBJ1-4; no clear D gene. The CDR3 is made up of 12 amino acids. Germline V gene lookup returns CDR1 SEHNR and CDR2 FQNEAQ (reference sequence). The CDR3, as DNA: TGTGCCAGCAGCCCCATTCGGGAAAAACTGCTTTTT. Residues: CASSPIREKLLF.

This clonotype was recorded at least ten times. The chain has TRBV13 and TRBJ1-2; 10 positions agree with TRBD1. CDR1 is PRHDT, CDR2 FYEKMQ, per germline (reference sequence). Trimming at V came to 5 bases and at J to 7 bases, leaving 4 bases not matched to a gene. CDR3 length: 13 amino acids. The CDR3 region is CASSVRQGAGYTF. Here the CDR3 DNA reads TGTGCCAGCAGCGTCCGACAGGGGGCTGGCTACACCTTC.

Concerning this clonotype: The junction differs from germline at one of its ends, possibly a read error. The chain uses TRBV2 and TRBJ1-5; TRBD1 might be the D (6 bases). The CDR3 totals 14 residues. The germline V gene encodes CDR1 SNHLY and CDR2 FYNNEI. CDR3 nucleotides: TGTGCCAGCAGGACAGGTGATGACAATCAGCCCCGGCATTTT. Translating it yields CASRTGDDNQPRHF.

The V call is TRBV7-3, the J call TRBJ1-2; TRBD1 aligns across 9 bases. The CDR3 contains 14 residues. From germline, CDR1 is SGHTA and CDR2 FQGTGA. The V segment lost 6 bases and the J segment 6 bases; nucleotides outside the gene matches: 8. CDR3 protein: CASRATGGRDGYTF. CDR3 bases: TGTGCCAGCAGAGCGACAGGGGGTAGGGATGGCTACACCTTC. Drawing the rest from reference TRBV7-3 and TRBJ1-2, the complete variable domain is GAGVSQTPSNKVTEKGKYVELRCDPISGHTALYWYRQSLGQGPEFLIYFQGTGAADDSGLPNDRFFAVRPEGSVSTLKIQRTERGDSAVYLCASRATGGRDGYTFGSGTRLTVV.

This clonotype was seen a handful of times. The chain has TRBV7-8 and TRBJ1-2; the match to TRBD1 covers 12 bases. The V gene's germline CDR1 is SGHVS and CDR2 FQNEAQ. The CDR3 has 19 amino acids. V shed 5 bases and J 4 bases; nucleotides not matched to a gene: 17. This CDR3 is CASSRIRPGQGASIYGYTF. In DNA, the CDR3 is TGTGCCAGCAGCCGCATCAGACCGGGACAGGGGGCGTCAATCTATGGCTACACCTTC.

This clonotype occurred many times. The chain uses TRBV12-3 or TRBV12-4 and TRBJ2-7, with D perhaps given as TRBD1 or TRBD2 (5 bases each). There are 14 residues in the CDR3. V was pared by 6 bases and J by 2 bases, with 14 bases between. As DNA, the CDR3 is TGTGCCAGCAGCTTGGGGGACGGAGCCTACGAGCAGTACTTC. Translating gives CASSLGDGAYEQYF.

This clonotype was detected only a few times. J is TRBJ1-2 and V is TRBV5-1, with a weak D call TRBD1 (6 bases). The germline V gene encodes CDR1 SGHRS and CDR2 YFSETQ. V was clipped by 1 base and J by 10 bases, with 20 bases between them. The CDR3 is made up of 15 amino acids. CDR3 loop: CASSLPEGVLPTYTF. CDR3 DNA sequence: TGCGCCAGCAGCTTGCCCGAGGGGGTATTGCCTACCTACACCTTC.

The V gene is TRBV7-9, the J gene TRBJ2-2; TRBD2 agrees at 13 bases. TRBJ2-3 explains the end of the DNA better; the J call may be wrong. The CDR3 totals 17 residues. Germline V gene sequence: CDR1 SEHNR, CDR2 FQNEAQ (reference sequence). The CDR3 DNA sequence: TGTGCCAGCAGCGGAGCTGAGACTAGCGGGGGGCTGCATACGCAGTATTTT. It translates to CASSGAETSGGLHTQYF.

Note on this clonotype: A much bigger clone sits one base away, suggesting this may be a read error. The rearrangement links TRBV20-1 to TRBJ2-2; 8 nucleotides agree with TRBD2. V shed 1 base, J shed 1 base, and the junction held 2 bases outside the gene matches. Germline assignment: CDR1 DFQATT and CDR2 SNEGSKA (reference sequence). The CDR3 has 15 residues. The CDR3 loop is CSARVAGLNTGELFF. CDR3 in DNA: TGCAGTGCTAGAGTAGCGGGGCTGAACACCGGGGAGCTGTTTTTT.

The chain joins TRBV20-1 to TRBJ2-7; TRBD1 aligns across 7 bases. CDR1 and CDR2 (germline): DFQATT, SNEGSKA (reference sequence). Germline trimming cut 3 bases from V and 2 bases from J; bases unmatched to any gene: 4. This CDR3 contains 13 residues. The CDR3 DNA reads TGCAGTGCTAGTTATACAGGGGCCTACGAGCAGTACTTC. It translates to CSASYTGAYEQYF.

This clonotype was counted between two and nine times. The V call is TRBV6-5, the J call TRBJ2-5, with 8 bases fitting TRBD2. CDR1 is MNHEY and CDR2 is SVGAGI in the germline V gene. CDR3 size: 17 residues. The ends lost 2 bases at V and 5 bases at J; junction bases unmatched: 13. The DNA for the CDR3 is TGTGCCAGCAGTTACCCGCCTGGCGGGAGGCTGGACGAGACCCAGTACTTC. Protein sequence: CASSYPPGGRLDETQYF.

The chain carries TRBV7-9 and TRBJ2-5; TRBD1 is a possible D gene (5 bases). This CDR3 has 14 amino acids. The V end lost 8 bases, the J end lost 2 bases, and 15 bases lay between the germline ends. Germline assignment: CDR1 SEHNR and CDR2 FQNEAQ (reference sequence). The CDR3: CASSRTSKQETQYF. CDR3 sequence (DNA): TGTGCCAGCTCGCGGACATCCAAACAAGAGACCCAGTACTTC.

This clonotype turned up a few times. V is TRBV2 and J is TRBJ1-5, with D possibly TRBD1 on 5 matching bases. CDR3 size: 16 residues. The germline CDR1 and CDR2 sequences are SNHLY and FYNNEI. V was trimmed by 4 bases and J by 5 bases, leaving 18 bases between them. CDR3 nucleotide sequence: TGTGCCAGCAGTGTGGGGGGGATCTTACGGTATCAGCCCCAGCATTTT. This translates into CASSVGGILRYQPQHF.

This clonotype was seen ten or more times. This chain connects TRBV7-9 to TRBJ2-7; 7 bases fit TRBD1. V shed 5 bases, J shed 3 bases, and the junction held 10 bases outside the gene matches. The length of the CDR3 is 15 residues. Germline-derived CDR1 and CDR2 are SEHNR and FQNEAQ (reference sequence). CDR3 DNA: TGTGCCAGCAGCCTGATGGGACAGAGTGACTACGAGCAGTACTTC. Translation: CASSLMGQSDYEQYF.

The table lists this clonotype with many counts. V and J are TRBV7-8 and TRBJ1-6, with 9 bases aligning to TRBD1. This CDR3 region has 13 residues. Trimming took 10 bases from V and 10 from J; bases not matched to a gene: 8. CDR1 and CDR2 from the germline V gene are SGHVS and FQNEAQ. CDR3 coding DNA: TGTGCCACCAGGGGACAGGGATCATCACCCCTCCACTTT. This codes for CATRGQGSSPLHF.

This clonotype was observed at least ten times. The CDR3 coding sequence is TGTGCCAGCAGCCAGACAAAGCAAGAGACCCAGTACTTC. Its protein product is CASSQTKQETQYF. The chain joins TRBV2 to TRBJ2-5, with D unresolved. Germline CDR1 is SNHLY and CDR2 is FYNNEI. The germline V and J ends were trimmed by 6 bases and 2 bases, with 10 bases remaining between them. The CDR3 covers 13 residues.

The V and J genes are TRBV10-3 and TRBJ2-3; 7 nucleotides agree with TRBD2. The CDR3 has 14 amino acids. Germline V gives CDR1 ENHRY, CDR2 SYGVKD. J gave up 2 bases and V 8 bases, and 7 bases lay outside the gene matches. CDR3 region: CAIGTSAVTDTQYF. The DNA for the CDR3 is TGTGCCATCGGCACTAGCGCCGTCACAGATACGCAGTATTTT.

This clonotype was seen at least ten times. V is TRBV24-1 and J is TRBJ2-5; D ambiguous. V lost 3 bases and J lost 0, with 7 bases in between. The CDR3 totals 14 residues. Germline values: CDR1 KGHDR, CDR2 SFDVKD. CDR3 protein: CATSDRRDQETQYF. The CDR3, as DNA: TGTGCCACCAGTGATCGCCGGGACCAAGAGACCCAGTACTTC.

This clonotype showed up just a few times. The V call is TRBV6-5, the J call TRBJ1-1; D is uncertain. V lost 7 bases and J lost 2, with 11 bases in between. The CDR3 extends over 13 amino acids. Germline V gene data show CDR1 as MNHEY and CDR2 as SVGAGI. CDR3 loop: CASKEGVNTEAFF. The CDR3 nucleotides are TGTGCCAGCAAGGAAGGAGTCAACACTGAAGCTTTCTTT.

This clonotype was recorded many times. V is TRBV2 and J is TRBJ2-7; 7 bases map to TRBD1. The CDR3 covers 14 residues. V was pared by 9 bases and J by 2 bases, with 10 bases of the junction left unmatched. The germline V gene has CDR1 SNHLY and CDR2 FYNNEI. The CDR3 bases are TGTGCCAGTAATTCGGGACAGAGCCCCTACGAGCAGTACTTC. Translating it yields CASNSGQSPYEQYF.

The genes are TRBV24-1 and TRBJ2-1, with unresolved D. Germline CDR1 is KGHDR and CDR2 is SFDVKD. V shed 3 bases and J shed 12 bases, with 11 bases lying between them. The CDR3 is 12 residues long. The CDR3 bases are TGTGCCACCAGTGATAGCCGGGTGGGGCAGTTCTTC. Translating it yields CATSDSRVGQFF.

J is TRBJ1-5 and V is TRBV10-3; tentatively, D is TRBD1 (6 bases). The CDR3 length is 16 residues. Germline V lookup: CDR1 ENHRY, CDR2 SYGVKD. V was cut by 8 bases and J by 6 bases, with 23 bases left in between. This CDR3 is CAIARGDAFSFQPQHF. CDR3 coding DNA: TGTGCCATCGCGAGGGGGGACGCCTTTTCTTTTCAGCCCCAGCATTTT.

Worth noting for this clonotype: As the CDR3 is not closed by the conserved phenylalanine or tryptophan, this likely results from a read error. The chain couples TRBV5-1 to TRBJ1-6; D ambiguous. The V end lost 2 bases, the J end lost 0 bases, and 6 bases lay between the germline ends. CDR1 and CDR2 (germline): SGHRS, YFSETQ. This CDR3 is built from 15 residues. CDR3 loop: CASSFQSSYNSPLHL. CDR3 nucleotides: TGCGCCAGCAGCTTTCAGAGCTCCTATAATTCACCCCTCCACCTT.

This clonotype was picked up a small number of times. The chain employs TRBV4-3 and TRBJ1-3; tentative D call: TRBD1 (5 bases). The CDR3 length is 16 residues. The germline V gene encodes CDR1 LGHNA and CDR2 YSLEER. Trimming shortened V by 1 base and J by 3 bases, and 13 bases separated the two germline ends. This CDR3 reads CASSQGVRGIGNTIYF. The CDR3 DNA sequence: TGCGCCAGCAGCCAAGGGGTTAGGGGAATTGGAAACACCATATATTTT.

This clonotype was seen repeatedly, ten times or more. The V call is TRBV5-6, the J call TRBJ1-2, with 7 bases fitting TRBD1. Germline V gene lookup returns CDR1 SGHDT and CDR2 YYEEEE. V shed 3 bases, J shed 7 bases, and the junction held 6 bases outside the gene matches. This CDR3 has 13 residues. CDR3 residues: CASSYGQVAGYTF. CDR3 nucleotides: TGTGCCAGCAGCTATGGACAGGTTGCTGGCTACACCTTC. The variable domain in full, completed from reference TRBV5-6 and TRBJ1-2, reads DAGVTQSPTHLIKTRGQQVTLRCSPKSGHDTVSWYQQALGQGPQFIFQYYEEEERQRGNFPDRFSGHQFPNYSSELNVNALLLGDSALYLCASSYGQVAGYTFGSGTRLTVV.